Following are 9 T cell receptor beta chains from one sample sequenced in a study of cytomegalovirus exposure and HLA in healthy donors. Researchers ran the PCR with 60 Vbeta and 13 Jbeta primers. The assay was immunoSEQ multiplex PCR, and TCRdb's table has in-frame clones only and misses some. The sample holds roughly 170,000 clones, about 79% seen once. Sequenced: PBMCs. These TCRs come from a girl under 10 years old in good health and CMV-seropositive.

As DNA, the CDR3 is TGTGCCTGGAGTGAAGGACAGGGGGCAGGAGAGACCCAGTACTTC. It codes for CAWSEGQGAGETQYF. The genes are TRBV30 and TRBJ2-5, with TRBD1 identical over 11 bases. Germline CDR1 is GTSNPN and CDR2 is SVGIG (reference sequence). V was clipped by 1 base and J by 4 bases; unmatched bases: 5. The CDR3 is 15 amino acids.

The chain carries TRBV19 and TRBJ1-2, with a tentative D call TRBD1 (5 bases). Germline lookup yields CDR1 LNHDA and CDR2 SQIVND (reference sequence). The CDR3 contains 11 residues. Trimming shortened V by 11 bases and J by 8 bases, and 15 bases separated the two germline ends. The DNA of the CDR3 is TGTGCCGTAGGAGAAGGGGCGGGCTACACCTTC. Translated, it gives CAVGEGAGYTF.

This clone has just one count. This chain connects TRBV7-2 to TRBJ2-7; 8 bases agree with TRBD1. The junction had 8 bases not matched to a gene; V was cut back by 5 bases and J by 2 bases. Germline CDR1 SGHTA, CDR2 FQGNSA. This CDR3 is built from 15 residues. Here the CDR3 DNA reads TGTGCCAGCAGCCCCTCCCGGACAGGGCCCTACGAGCAGTACTTC. The encoded protein is CASSPSRTGPYEQYF.

This chain links TRBV5-4 with TRBJ2-4; no firm D call. This CDR3 is 15 amino acids long. The ends were cut back, 5 bases at V and 0 bases at J, with 12 bases in the middle. The germline V gene has CDR1 SGHNT and CDR2 YYREEE (reference sequence). The CDR3 region has the DNA TGTGCCAGCAGGTACAGCTTATCAGCCAAAAACATTCAGTACTTC. It codes for CASRYSLSAKNIQYF.

This chain connects TRBV5-1 to TRBJ2-7; TRBD1 matches 8 bases. The germline V gene encodes CDR1 SGHRS and CDR2 YFSETQ. V shed 5 bases and J 1 base; nucleotides not matched to a gene: 8. This CDR3 spans 15 amino acids. The chain's CDR3 is CASRIRTGLSYEQYF. The CDR3 nucleotides are TGCGCCAGCAGAATCAGGACAGGGTTATCCTACGAGCAGTACTTC.

The CDR3 region has the DNA TGTGCCAGCAGCCCACTAGCGGGGCGAGATACGCAGTATTTT. Translating gives CASSPLAGRDTQYF. V is TRBV28 and J is TRBJ2-3, with 10 positions matching TRBD2. This CDR3 comprises 14 residues. The junction had 5 bases not matched to a gene; V was cut back by 6 bases and J by 5 bases. CDR1 is MDHEN and CDR2 is SYDVKM in the germline V gene.

The chain combines TRBV2 with TRBJ1-2; TRBD1 agrees at 7 bases. CDR1 is SNHLY and CDR2 is FYNNEI in the germline V gene. The CDR3 consists of 14 residues. V lost 4 bases, J lost 8 bases, and 10 bases stayed unmatched. The CDR3 protein is CASSATGEEGGYTF. The CDR3 DNA follows: TGTGCCAGCAGTGCCACAGGGGAAGAGGGGGGCTACACCTTC. The full variable domain, rest sourced from reference TRBV2 and TRBJ1-2, is EPEVTQTPSHQVTQMGQEVILRCVPISNHLYFYWYRQILGQKVEFLVSFYNNEISEKSEIFDDQFSVERPDGSNFTLKIRSTKLEDSAMYFCASSATGEEGGYTFGSGTRLTVV.

The V gene is TRBV18, the J gene TRBJ2-7; 8 nucleotides agree with TRBD1. The V gene's germline CDR1 is KGHSH and CDR2 LQKENI. The CDR3 loop spans 17 amino acids. V shed 4 bases and J 3 bases; nucleotides not matched to a gene: 14. Here the CDR3 DNA reads TGTGCCAGCTCACAGGCCCAGGGGGCAAAAGCCTTCTACGAGCAGTACTTC. Encoded protein: CASSQAQGAKAFYEQYF.

This clone was recorded only once. The rearrangement links TRBV5-6 to TRBJ2-1; 10 bases line up with TRBD1. The CDR3 sequence is 16 residues long. The V gene end was trimmed by 1 base and the J gene end by 9 bases; junction bases not matched to a gene: 10. Germline-derived CDR1 and CDR2 are SGHDT and YYEEEE. This CDR3 reads CASSLSDRGRLSEQFF. The CDR3 DNA is TGTGCCAGCAGCTTGTCTGACAGGGGGCGGTTAAGTGAGCAGTTCTTC.